This is a list of T cell receptor beta chains from one sample in a study of T-cell memory formation after mild COVID-19. TCRdb redid the calling of the 5' RACE reads with MiXCR, one entry per CDR3 protein. The repertoire has about 50,000 distinct CDR3 sequences, roughly 12% of them found once; the top ten carry approximately 24%. Sequenced: PBMCs or a T cell subset sorted from them (not recorded which). The receptors here all came from a man aged 18 to 29 who had mild COVID-19 (a few samples of this study predate the infection). Cell type and time point are not known. Each CDR3 is given with its conserved first and last residue. Each record gives: clone size, J gene, V gene, D gene, CDR3 DNA, CDR3 protein. The D gene is left open where the match is weak. Some rows mark clone size as missing; the rest say once, few, many or name a class of expanded clone.

few,TRBJ1-1,TRBV6-5,.,TGTGCCAGCAGTTACGGACCGGGGGTCTTCACTGAAGCTTTCTTT,CASSYGPGVFTEAFF
.,TRBJ2-5,TRBV5-5,.,TGTGCCAGCAGCCTCCTGAGGGGGTACCAAGAGACCCAGTACTTC,CASSLLRGYQETQYF
few,TRBJ2-3,TRBV6-2/TRBV6-3,TRBD2,TGTGCCAGCAGTTCTAAGGAGGCGGGGGAGAGCACAGATACGCAGTATTTT,CASSSKEAGESTDTQYF
many,TRBJ2-3,TRBV2,TRBD1,TGTGCCAGCAAGCGGGGGACAGGGGGTGCAGATACGCAGTATTTT,CASKRGTGGADTQYF
.,TRBJ1-2,TRBV10-3,.,TGTGCCATCAGTGAGTCGGGGGGCACGTACACCTTC,CAISESGGTYTF
.,TRBJ1-1,TRBV10-3,.,TGTGCCATCAGTGAGTCCCCCAACACTGAAGCTTTCTTT,CAISESPNTEAFF
few,TRBJ2-5,TRBV7-8,TRBD1,TGTGCCAGCAGCTCTCGGACAGGGGGCCAGACCCAGTACTTC,CASSSRTGGQTQYF
.,TRBJ1-1,TRBV7-8,.,TGTGCCAGCAGCCATACAGGGGAAGCTTTCTTT,CASSHTGEAFF
many,TRBJ2-3,TRBV28,TRBD2,TGTGCCATCCAGGGCCGGCGGGGGGGGAAAAAAGATACGCAGTATTTT,CAIQGRRGGKKDTQYF
.,TRBJ1-5,TRBV12-3/TRBV12-4,.,TGTGCCAGCAGCCCGGGAACCTATCAGCCCCAGCATTTC,CASSPGTYQPQHF
.,TRBJ2-1,TRBV19,TRBD1,TGTGCCAGTAGTATAGTCCTGACAGGGGGTGGCGAGCAGTTCTTC,CASSIVLTGGGEQFF
many,TRBJ2-5,TRBV7-2,.,TGTGCCAGCAGCTCCGACAGACAAGAGACCCAGTACTTC,CASSSDRQETQYF
.,TRBJ2-5,TRBV5-1,.,TGCGCCAGCAGCACGCTGGGAGCAAAGGAGACCCAGTACTTC,CASSTLGAKETQYF
.,TRBJ1-5,TRBV25-1,.,TGTGCCAGCAGTCAGACGGATAGCAATCAGCCCCAGCATTTT,CASSQTDSNQPQHF
many,TRBJ2-5,TRBV29-1,TRBD1,TGCAGCGTTGGGCAGCGGACAGGCCAAGAGACCCAGTACTTC,CSVGQRTGQETQYF
few,TRBJ2-7,TRBV20-1,TRBD2,TGCAGTGCTAGAGAAAAGGGAGGGATCGAGCAGTACTTC,CSAREKGGIEQYF
many,TRBJ2-5,TRBV15,.,TGTGCCACCAGCGTGGACAGTACGGAGACCCAGTACTTC,CATSVDSTETQYF
few,TRBJ2-5,TRBV5-1,TRBD2,TGCGCCAGCAGCTTGGAGGGAGCTAGCGGGGCCGAGACCCAGTACTTC,CASSLEGASGAETQYF
many,TRBJ1-1,TRBV7-8,TRBD1,TGTGCCAGCAGCTTAAAGAGGGACAGGGGACGCACTGAAGCTTTCTTT,CASSLKRDRGRTEAFF
many,TRBJ2-1,TRBV20-1,.,TGCAGTGCCACCTTTTTCTCGGGACTTCACAATGAGCAGTTCTTC,CSATFFSGLHNEQFF
.,TRBJ2-5,TRBV10-3,TRBD1,TGTGCCATCAGTGAGTCAACAGGGGTCGGTGAGACCCAGTACTTC,CAISESTGVGETQYF
few,TRBJ1-1,TRBV20-1,.,TGCAGTGCCACGATTGCAGGCCCCGCTTTCTTT,CSATIAGPAFF
many,TRBJ2-5,TRBV6-2/TRBV6-3,.,TGTGCCAGCAGTTACCCGGAACAGACCCAGTACTTC,CASSYPEQTQYF
.,TRBJ1-2,TRBV7-2,.,TGTGCCAGCAGCTTAGTCGGGGGAGACTATGGCTACACCTTC,CASSLVGGDYGYTF
.,TRBJ2-3,TRBV3-1,.,TGTGCCAGCAGCCCGGAACCCGTGAATACGCAGTATTTT,CASSPEPVNTQYF
.,TRBJ2-3,TRBV27,.,TGTGCCAGCAAGGTGGCGGGGGCCACAGATACGCAGTATTTT,CASKVAGATDTQYF
few,TRBJ2-7,TRBV19,TRBD2,TGTGCCAGTAGGCGCCTGGGGGGGACGGAGGCCTACGAGCAGTACTTC,CASRRLGGTEAYEQYF
.,TRBJ2-3,TRBV20-1,.,TGCAGTGCTAGAGATCGCGTTCGTGTGGCGGATACGCAGTATTTT,CSARDRVRVADTQYF
many,TRBJ2-7,TRBV12-3/TRBV12-4,.,TGTGCCAGCACCCTCCTTGGGCACGAGCAGTACTTC,CASTLLGHEQYF
many,TRBJ2-7,TRBV20-1,.,TGCAGTGCTTCACCAAACCGGCTAGGGGACTACGAGCAGTACTTC,CSASPNRLGDYEQYF
.,TRBJ2-1,TRBV11-2,TRBD1,TGTGCCAGCAGCCATACCGGGACAGTTATTCGGTACCGTGAGCAGTTCTTC,CASSHTGTVIRYREQFF
few,TRBJ2-2,TRBV20-1,.,TGCAGTCCTGGCGGGAACACCGGGGAGCTGTTTTTT,CSPGGNTGELFF
many,TRBJ2-3,TRBV6-6,TRBD2,TGTGCCAGCACCGAAACCGGAAGCGGGGGTCTCACAGATACGCAGTATTTT,CASTETGSGGLTDTQYF
.,TRBJ2-3,TRBV5-4,.,TGTGCCAGCAGCTTGGGGGGTTTCACAGATACGCAGTATTTT,CASSLGGFTDTQYF
many,TRBJ1-6,TRBV7-4,.,TGTGCCAGCACCCCCCAGGCAGGGGAATCACCCCTCCACTTT,CASTPQAGESPLHF
.,TRBJ1-6,TRBV7-2,.,TGTGCCAGCAGCTTTTGGCAGGGGAATTCACCCCTCCACTTT,CASSFWQGNSPLHF
.,TRBJ2-7,TRBV3-1,.,TGTGCCAGCAGCCCGAGACAGGCCTACGAGCAGTACTTC,CASSPRQAYEQYF
medium-sized,TRBJ2-3,TRBV3-1,.,TGTGCCAGCAACTCACGGGGCAGCACAGATACGCAGTATTTT,CASNSRGSTDTQYF
.,TRBJ1-1,TRBV4-2,.,TGTGCCAGCAGCCAAGAATGGAGGGGAGGCACTGAAGCTTTCTTT,CASSQEWRGGTEAFF
many,TRBJ2-7,TRBV7-6,.,TGTGCCAGCAGCTTAAAAGCGGTCAACTACGAGCAGTACTTC,CASSLKAVNYEQYF
few,TRBJ2-1,TRBV18,.,TGTGCCAGCTCACCACCAGACAAGGACTACAATGAGCAGTTCTTC,CASSPPDKDYNEQFF
.,TRBJ2-7,TRBV7-2,.,TGTGCCAGCAGCGGCAACCAGGGGTACGAGCAGTACTTC,CASSGNQGYEQYF
few,TRBJ1-4,TRBV6-1,.,TGTGCCAGCACGAGTGAGGACAGAAAACTGTTTTTT,CASTSEDRKLFF
many,TRBJ2-1,TRBV9,TRBD2,TGTGCCAGCACCCTCGGGGGGGACTTAACCAATGAGCAGTTCTTC,CASTLGGDLTNEQFF
.,TRBJ1-1,TRBV12-3/TRBV12-4,TRBD1,TGTGCCAGCAGTTTGCAGGGGCGATTTGGGGCTACTATCCAGGGGGTAAAAGCTTTCTTT,CASSLQGRFGATIQGVKAFF
.,TRBJ1-5,TRBV25-1,.,TGTGCCAGCAGTGAGGACACCGGGGGGCGAAGCAATCAGCCCCAGCATTTT,CASSEDTGGRSNQPQHF
large,TRBJ1-4,TRBV7-2,.,TGTGCCAGCAGCCCCGGCGGAGGGCGTGCAACTAATGAAAAACTGTTTTTT,CASSPGGGRATNEKLFF
.,TRBJ1-4,TRBV20-1,.,TGCAGTGCTCCGCCCGGGGCAACTAATGAAAAACTGTTTTTT,CSAPPGATNEKLFF
few,TRBJ2-3,TRBV7-3,.,TGTGCCAGCAGCCCTCGACCTGGCGGTACGCAGTATTTT,CASSPRPGGTQYF